This TCR beta chain is from a study of cytomegalovirus exposure and HLA in healthy donors. Study context: Assignment to the Caucasian-associated ancestry cluster applied to around four fifths of the approximately 360 genotyped donors.

The V and J ends lost 3 bases and 8 bases respectively, with 11 bases between them. Germline CDR1 SGHNT, CDR2 YYREEE (reference sequence). CDR3 length equals 12 residues. The PCR was carried out with 60 Vbeta primers and 13 Jbeta primers. Clones were read by immunoSEQ multiplex PCR, and TCRdb kept only the in-frame ones, dropping some. The sample lists about 100,000 clones; approximately 70% were seen once. The chain joins TRBV5-4 to TRBJ1-2; D might be TRBD1 (6 bases). The TCR originated in a man in his forties in good health and CMV-seropositive. Sequences were obtained from PBMCs. CDR3 coding DNA: TGTGCCAGCAGCTCTAACAGGGACGGCTACACCTTC. Residues: CASSSNRDGYTF.